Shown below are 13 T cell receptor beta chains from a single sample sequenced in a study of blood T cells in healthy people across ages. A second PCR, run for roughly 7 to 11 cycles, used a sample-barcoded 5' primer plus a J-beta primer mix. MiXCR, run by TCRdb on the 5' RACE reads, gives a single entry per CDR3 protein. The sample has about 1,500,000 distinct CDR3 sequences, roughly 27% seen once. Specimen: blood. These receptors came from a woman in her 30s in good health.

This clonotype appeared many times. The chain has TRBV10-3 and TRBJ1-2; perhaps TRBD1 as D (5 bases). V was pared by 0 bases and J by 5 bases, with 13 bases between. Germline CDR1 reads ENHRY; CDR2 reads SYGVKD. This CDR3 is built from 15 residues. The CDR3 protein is CAISESGGATYGYTF. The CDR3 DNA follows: TGTGCCATCAGTGAGTCTGGAGGGGCCACATATGGCTACACCTTC.

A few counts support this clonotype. The DNA for the CDR3 is TGTGCCAGCAGTTACGGGGGTTTCCGGGAAAAACTGTTTTTT. This encodes CASSYGGFREKLFF. This sequence joins TRBV6-2 or TRBV6-3 and TRBJ1-4; a possible D gene is TRBD1 (5 bases). V was clipped by 2 bases and J by 8 bases, with 12 bases between them. This CDR3 has 14 amino acids. Per germline, CDR1 MNHEY and CDR2 SVGEGT.

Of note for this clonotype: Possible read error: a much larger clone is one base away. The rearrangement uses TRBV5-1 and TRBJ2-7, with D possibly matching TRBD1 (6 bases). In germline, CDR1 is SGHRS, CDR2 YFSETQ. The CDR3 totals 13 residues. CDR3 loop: CAGREGVVEEQYF. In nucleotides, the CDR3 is TGCGCCGGCAGAGAGGGGGTTGTGGAAGAGCAGTACTTC.

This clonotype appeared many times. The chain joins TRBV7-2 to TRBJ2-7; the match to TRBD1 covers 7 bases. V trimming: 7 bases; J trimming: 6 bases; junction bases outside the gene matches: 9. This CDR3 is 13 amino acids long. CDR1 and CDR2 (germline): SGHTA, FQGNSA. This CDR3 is CASNPWDSLEQYF. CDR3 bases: TGTGCCAGCAACCCCTGGGACAGCCTCGAGCAGTACTTC.

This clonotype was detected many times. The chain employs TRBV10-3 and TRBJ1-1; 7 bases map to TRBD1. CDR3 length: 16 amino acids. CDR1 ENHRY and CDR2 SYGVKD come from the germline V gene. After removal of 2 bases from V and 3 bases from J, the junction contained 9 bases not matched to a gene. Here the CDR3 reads CAISERPGGTDTEAFF. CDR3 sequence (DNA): TGTGCCATCAGTGAGCGGCCAGGGGGGACGGACACTGAAGCTTTCTTT.

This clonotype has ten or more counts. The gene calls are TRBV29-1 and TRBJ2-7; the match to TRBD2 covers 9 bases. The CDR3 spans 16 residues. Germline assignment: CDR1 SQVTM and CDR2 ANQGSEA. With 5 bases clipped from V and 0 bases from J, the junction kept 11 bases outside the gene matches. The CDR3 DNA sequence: TGCAGCGTTCCCATAACCCGACTAGCGGACTCCTACGAGCAGTACTTC. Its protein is CSVPITRLADSYEQYF.

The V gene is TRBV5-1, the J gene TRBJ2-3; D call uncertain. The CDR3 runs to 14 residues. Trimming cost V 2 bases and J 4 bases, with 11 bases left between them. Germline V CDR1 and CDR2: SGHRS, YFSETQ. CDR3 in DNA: TGCGCCAGCAGCTTCGGATCCGCCCCAGATACGCAGTATTTT. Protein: CASSFGSAPDTQYF.

The CDR3 DNA follows: TGCAGTGCTAGAGATCAGGGTTTACGAGAGACCCAGTACTTC. This translates into CSARDQGLRETQYF. This sequence joins TRBV20-1 and TRBJ2-5; D possibly corresponds to TRBD1 (5 bases). Per the germline V gene, CDR1 is DFQATT and CDR2 is SNEGSKA (reference sequence). CDR3 length: 14 amino acids. Trimming removed 0 bases from V and 4 bases from J, with 12 bases in between.

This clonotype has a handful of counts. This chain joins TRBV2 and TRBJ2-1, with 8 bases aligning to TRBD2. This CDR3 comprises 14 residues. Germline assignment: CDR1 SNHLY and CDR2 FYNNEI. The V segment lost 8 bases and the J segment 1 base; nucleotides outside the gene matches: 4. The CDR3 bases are TGTGCCAGCTTGACGGGAGGGTCCTACAATGAGCAGTTCTTC. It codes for CASLTGGSYNEQFF.

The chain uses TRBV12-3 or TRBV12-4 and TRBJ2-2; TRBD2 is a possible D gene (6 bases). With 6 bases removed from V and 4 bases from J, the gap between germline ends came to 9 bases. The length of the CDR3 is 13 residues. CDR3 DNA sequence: TGTGCCAGCAGGGGGGACTTCACCGGGGAGCTGTTTTTT. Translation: CASRGDFTGELFF.

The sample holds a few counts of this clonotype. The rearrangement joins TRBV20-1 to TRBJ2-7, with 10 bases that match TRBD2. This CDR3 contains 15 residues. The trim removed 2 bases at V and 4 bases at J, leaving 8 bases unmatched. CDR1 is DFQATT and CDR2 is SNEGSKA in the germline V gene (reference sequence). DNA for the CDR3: TGCAGTGCTAGAAACCCGGGACTAGCGCAATACGAGCAGTACTTC. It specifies CSARNPGLAQYEQYF.

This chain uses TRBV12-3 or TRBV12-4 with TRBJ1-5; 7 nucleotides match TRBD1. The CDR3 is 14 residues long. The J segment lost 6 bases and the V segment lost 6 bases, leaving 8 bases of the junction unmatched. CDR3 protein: CASSLTGTPQPQHF. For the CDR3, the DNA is TGTGCCAGCAGCCTGACAGGGACCCCTCAGCCCCAGCATTTT.

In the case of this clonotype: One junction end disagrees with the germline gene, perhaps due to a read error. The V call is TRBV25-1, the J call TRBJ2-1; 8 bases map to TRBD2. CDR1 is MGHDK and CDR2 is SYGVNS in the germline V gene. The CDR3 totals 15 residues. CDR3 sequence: CANSEEAGGYNEQFF. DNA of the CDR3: TGTGCCAACAGTGAAGAGGCGGGGGGCTACAATGAGCAGTTCTTC.